This section outlines one TCR beta chain sequence together with its context. It lacks a known antigen. No much larger clone is present one base from it, and per-base qualities are unavailable. This sample stems from a study of OX40 agonist ivuxolimab in advanced cancers. Study-level background: Ivuxolimab was an agonistic, fully human IgG2 monoclonal antibody directed against OX40 (CD134), a costimulatory receptor. Intravenous ivuxolimab was administered to patients every 2 weeks at six dose levels: 0.01, 0.1, 0.3, 1.5, 3 and 10 mg/kg. Of the approximately 50 patients in dose escalation, about 20 had hepatocellular carcinoma, about 15 had melanoma, 9 had renal cell carcinoma and 9 had head and neck cancer. The dose-escalation cohort was about 86% male with a mean age of about 58 years, ranging from roughly 23 to 90. Prior anti-PD-1, anti-PD-L1 or anti-CTLA-4 therapy was permitted, and approximately 39% of dose-escalation patients had received checkpoint inhibitors. Partial responses occurred in three dose-escalation patients, of whom one had hepatocellular carcinoma and two had cutaneous melanoma. Peripheral TCRbeta sequencing aimed to test whether ivuxolimab altered TCR sequence diversity and caused clonal T-cell expansion. The paper covers the monotherapy dose-escalation part of the phase I ivuxolimab trial, which included N ≈ 57 patients.

CDR1 GTSNPN and CDR2 SVGIG were looked up in the germline V gene (reference sequence). The CDR3 goes from the cysteine to the phenylalanine over 16 residues. Only the CDR3 DNA is retained, 48 bases long and in frame from the first base. V is shortened by 0 bases, J by 4 bases, and the region joining them spans 15 bases. Patients with a history of autoimmune disease or receiving systemic immunosuppression were excluded from the trial. Peripheral blood for TCR sequencing was collected from all dose cohorts at baseline, on cycle 4 day 1, and on cycle 7 day 1. The samples were drawn from a first-in-human, open-label, multicenter phase I dose-escalation trial of ivuxolimab. Adults with locally advanced or metastatic melanoma, renal cell carcinoma, hepatocellular carcinoma or head and neck squamous cell carcinoma were enrolled in the trial. Before TCR sequencing, CD4+ T cells and CD8+ T cells were sorted from peripheral blood as separate populations.

What the research found in general, with its limitations: Which antigens the clonally expanded peripheral T cells were specific for was not determined. After ivuxolimab, more expanded clones were found on average in CD8+ T cells than in CD4+ T cells. In the 0.1-3.0 mg/kg groups, partial responders had among the lowest normalized peripheral clonal expansion, particularly in CD8+ T cells. At doses of 0.1 to 3.0 mg/kg, clonal expansion of both CD4+ and CD8+ blood T cells was observed from baseline to week 6. Low levels of normalized T-cell clonal expansion were also shown by some nonresponding patients.

To sequence the TCRbeta CDR3 region, genomic DNA was isolated from the sorted cells. The immunoSEQ Assay was used to sequence the TCRbeta CDR3 regions. The clones in this table, taken by TCRdb from immuneACCESS, are in-frame only. Not every clone is retained; where verified, under half of the shortfall comes from an unresolved V gene, and the cause of the rest is unknown. The sample records under 50,000 clones, around 80% of which are singletons. About 8.8% of the sample lies in the top ten. The chain was built from TRBV30 and TRBJ2-2, with the D call perhaps TRBD1 or TRBD2, as 6 bases match in each case. This specimen consisted of CD4+ or CD8+ T cells sorted from blood, obtained in a trial of the OX40 agonist ivuxolimab. The clonotype was recovered from an adult with an advanced solid tumor such as melanoma, head and neck, liver or kidney cancer. The nucleotides are TGTGCCTGGAGTGTACAGGGACTCGCTCCCACCGGGGAGCTGTTTTTT. It codes for CAWSVQGLAPTGELFF.